One and the same sample provided the 20 T cell receptor beta chains below, sequenced in a study of blood T cell repertoires in COVID-19. Profiled with immunoSEQ multiplex PCR; TCRdb holds only in-frame clones, not every one. The data hold nearly 200,000 clones, with just under 85% observed a single time. The sequenced sample was peripheral blood. These receptors came from a woman in her 70s with active or convalescent COVID-19.

The chain recombines TRBV18 with TRBJ2-3; TRBD2 matches at 11 bases. V was pared by 6 bases and J by 6 bases, with 8 bases of the junction left unmatched. Per germline, CDR1 KGHSH and CDR2 LQKENI. CDR3 length: 15 amino acids. This chain's CDR3 is CASSPGLAVADTQYF. The CDR3, as DNA: TGTGCCAGCTCCCCGGGACTAGCGGTAGCCGATACGCAGTATTTT.

A single count supports this clone. As DNA, the CDR3 is TGTGCCAGCAGCACCCAGACTAGTGGGATCCCCTACGAGCAGTACTTC. Translation: CASSTQTSGIPYEQYF. V and J are TRBV13 and TRBJ2-7; D is possibly TRBD2 (6 bases). CDR3 length: 16 residues. Germline assignment: CDR1 PRHDT and CDR2 FYEKMQ (reference sequence). Trimming stripped 5 bases from V and 2 bases from J, with 19 bases between. Variable domain in full (rest from reference TRBV13 and TRBJ2-7): AAGVIQSPRHLIKEKRETATLKCYPIPRHDTVYWYQQGPGQDPQFLISFYEKMQSDKGSIPDRFSAQQFSDYHSELNMSSLELGDSALYFCASSTQTSGIPYEQYFGPGTRLTVT.

The chain joins TRBV15 to TRBJ1-1; D possibly corresponds to TRBD1 (6 bases). Germline assignment: CDR1 LNHNV and CDR2 YYDKDF (reference sequence). The CDR3 spans 15 residues. V lost 1 base and J lost 4, with 13 bases in between. The CDR3 here is CATSRGGHDGTEAFF. The CDR3 DNA reads as TGTGCCACCAGCAGAGGGGGACATGATGGCACTGAAGCTTTCTTT.

The rearrangement links TRBV3-1 (or the pseudogene TRBV3-2) to TRBJ2-5; TRBD2 might be the D (6 bases). This CDR3 spans 18 amino acids. Germline CDR1 LGHDT, CDR2 YNNKEL (reference sequence). The V gene lost 3 bases and the J gene lost 5 bases, with 25 bases spanning the gap. CDR3: CASSQGLTSLGFSETQYF. The CDR3 nucleotides read TGTGCCAGCAGCCAGGGCCTTACTAGCTTGGGATTTTCGGAGACCCAGTACTTC.

V and J are TRBV5-4 and TRBJ2-1; TRBD1 agrees at 7 bases. CDR1 and CDR2 from the germline V gene are SGHNT and YYREEE (reference sequence). The CDR3 covers 16 residues. Germline trimming cut 4 bases from V and 0 bases from J; bases unmatched to any gene: 7. CDR3 bases: TGTGCCAGCAGCCTCCCGACAGGGAGCTCCTACAATGAGCAGTTCTTC. Protein: CASSLPTGSSYNEQFF. The entire variable domain, with the rest obtained from reference TRBV5-4 and TRBJ2-1, is as follows: ETGVTQSPTHLIKTRGQQVTLRCSSQSGHNTVSWYQQALGQGPQFIFQYYREEENGRGNFPPRFSGLQFPNYSSELNVNALELDDSALYLCASSLPTGSSYNEQFFGPGTRLTVL.

This chain uses TRBV9 with TRBJ2-1; 11 bases map to TRBD2. V was clipped by 1 base and J by 6 bases; unmatched bases: 12. The CDR3 is 18 amino acids. Germline V gene lookup returns CDR1 SGDLS and CDR2 YYNGEE. The CDR3 bases are TGTGCCAGCAGCGTACTAGCGGGGGGAACAATGAGGGGCAATGAGCAGTTCTTC. Amino acids: CASSVLAGGTMRGNEQFF.

This chain connects TRBV11-2 to TRBJ2-3; TRBD2 aligns across 9 bases. CDR3 length: 15 residues. The V segment lost 5 bases and the J segment 2 bases; nucleotides outside the gene matches: 5. The V gene's germline CDR1 is SGHAT and CDR2 FQNNGV. The DNA of the CDR3 is TGTGCCAGCAGCCCCTGGACTAGCGCCACAGATACGCAGTATTTT. Protein sequence: CASSPWTSATDTQYF.

This chain connects TRBV19 to TRBJ2-7; 15 bases are shared with TRBD2. Germline assignment: CDR1 LNHDA and CDR2 SQIVND (reference sequence). CDR3 length: 15 residues. Trimming cost V 5 bases and J 4 bases; bases outside gene matches: 3. CDR3 sequence reads: CASSGGLAGGYEQYF. CDR3 in DNA: TGTGCCAGTAGTGGGGGACTAGCGGGAGGTTACGAGCAGTACTTC.

V and J are TRBV18 and TRBJ1-5, with D possibly being TRBD1 (6 bases). The CDR3 totals 17 residues. V lost 4 bases and J lost 3, with 19 bases in between. The V gene's germline CDR1 is KGHSH and CDR2 LQKENI. The CDR3 spells CASSLNSRTVPNQPQHF. The CDR3 DNA reads TGTGCCAGCTCACTGAATAGCAGGACAGTTCCCAATCAGCCCCAGCATTTT.

V gene TRBV5-6 combines with J gene TRBJ2-5, with a weak D call TRBD2 (6 bases). This CDR3 region has 11 residues. The V gene lost 2 bases and the J gene lost 9 bases, with 8 bases spanning the gap. Germline lookup yields CDR1 SGHDT and CDR2 YYEEEE. CDR3 nucleotides: TGTGCCAGCAGCTTTGGGGGGTCCCAGTACTTC. As protein: CASSFGGSQYF.

CDR3: CASTRTGGTLTDTQYF. Here the CDR3 DNA reads TGTGCCAGCACCAGGACAGGCGGAACCCTCACAGATACGCAGTATTTT. The chain uses TRBV6-4 and TRBJ2-3; 7 bases fit TRBD1. The CDR3 loop spans 16 amino acids. CDR1 MRHNA and CDR2 SNTAGT come from the germline V gene. Trimming cost V 7 bases and J 2 bases; bases outside gene matches: 12.

The chain's CDR3 is CASSVQGARTEAFF. In DNA form, the CDR3 reads TGTGCCAGTAGTGTACAGGGGGCGCGCACTGAAGCTTTCTTT. The chain uses TRBV19 and TRBJ1-1, with 9 bases matching TRBD1. This CDR3 has 14 residues. Germline trimming cut 5 bases from V and 4 bases from J; bases unmatched to any gene: 5. Germline V gives CDR1 LNHDA, CDR2 SQIVND (reference sequence).

The chain recombines TRBV4-1 with TRBJ2-7; 11 bases agree with TRBD1. Germline CDR1 reads MGHRA; CDR2 reads YSYEKL. This CDR3 comprises 16 residues. The V gene end was trimmed by 4 bases and the J gene end by 6 bases; junction bases not matched to a gene: 11. This CDR3 reads CASSPGQGAGTSEQYF. The DNA for the CDR3 is TGCGCCAGCAGCCCTGGACAGGGGGCTGGGACTAGCGAGCAGTACTTC.

This clone was picked up one time. In DNA, the CDR3 is TGTGCCAGCAGTTCCGAACCGGGACTAAGAGGGGAGACCCAGTACTTC. This translates into CASSSEPGLRGETQYF. The chain has TRBV28 and TRBJ2-5; 7 bases are a match to TRBD2. This CDR3 is built from 16 residues. Germline loops: CDR1 MDHEN, CDR2 SYDVKM. Trimming removed 4 bases from V and 5 bases from J; junction bases left unmatched: 13.

The chain uses TRBV7-7 and TRBJ1-1; D not resolved. The V end was cut by 2 bases, the J end by 2 bases, with 12 bases between. Germline V gene sequence: CDR1 SSHAT, CDR2 FNYEAQ (reference sequence). The CDR3 runs 15 residues. In nucleotides, the CDR3 is TGTGCCAGCAGCTTAAAACACGGGAGAAACACTGAAGCTTTCTTT. Translated: CASSLKHGRNTEAFF.

This chain connects TRBV2 to TRBJ2-7; D is possibly TRBD2 (6 bases). Germline V gene lookup returns CDR1 SNHLY and CDR2 FYNNEI. The CDR3 loop spans 12 amino acids. The V end lost 9 bases, the J end lost 5 bases, and 14 bases lay between the germline ends. CDR3 residues: CASRTGGNEQYF. CDR3 in DNA: TGTGCCAGTAGAACCGGGGGAAACGAGCAGTACTTC.

V is TRBV28 and J is TRBJ2-1; D remains unclear. The CDR3 sequence is 12 residues long. V lost 8 bases to trimming and J lost 9 bases, with 14 bases between them. CDR1 and CDR2 (germline): MDHEN, SYDVKM. CDR3 amino acids: CASGPTSLEQFF. For the CDR3, the DNA is TGTGCCAGCGGTCCGACTTCGCTTGAGCAGTTCTTC.

Worth noting for this clone: Likely a read error: the CDR3 ends without its conserved phenylalanine or tryptophan. The DNA is left out, because the CDR3 cannot be placed on it with certainty; the CDR3 is given as TCRdb lists it. The rearrangement uses TRBV6-5 and TRBJ2-3; the DNA was not used to check the table's D call, TRBD2. The CDR3 contains 14 residues when both ends are counted. Germline lookup yields CDR1 MNHEY and CDR2 SVGAGI. The CDR3: CASSGQSHQAARMG.

This rearrangement joins TRBV3-1 (or the pseudogene TRBV3-2) to TRBJ2-1; 9 nucleotides align to TRBD2. Germline assignment: CDR1 LGHDT and CDR2 YNNKEL (reference sequence). There are 17 residues in the CDR3. V was pared by 2 bases and J by 3 bases, with 8 bases of the junction left unmatched. The CDR3, as DNA: TGTGCCAGCAGCCAACTCAACCTAGCGGGGATCTACAATGAGCAGTTCTTC. Protein product: CASSQLNLAGIYNEQFF.

This clone occurred a few times. This chain connects TRBV5-1 to TRBJ2-7, with 9 bases matching TRBD2. Looked up from germline, CDR1 is SGHRS and CDR2 is YFSETQ. J gave up 4 bases and V 2 bases, and 4 bases lay outside the gene matches. There are 14 residues in the CDR3. The CDR3 DNA follows: TGCGCCAGCAGCTTTCCAGCGGGAGGTTACGAGCAGTACTTC. It encodes CASSFPAGGYEQYF.